This T cell receptor beta chain was sequenced during a study of T cell responses to AZD1222 COVID-19 vaccine (dated by TCRdb to the early 2020s). About the full investigation: TCR sequencing was performed for over 230 trial participants, of whom around 200 were given two doses of AZD1222 and about 25 were given two doses of MenACWY control vaccine. Enrollment into the trials was organized by age into subgroups of 18-55, 56-69 and 70-plus years, and those subgroups contained roughly 150, 30 and 60 TCR-sequenced participants, respectively. Study-wide conclusions, independent of this receptor: Most participants were white British and females outnumbered males, and the authors suggested that clonal diversity may have been underestimated. Nearly half of unique spike-specific TCRs reportedly recognized epitopes outside regions mutated in the B.1.351 and B.1.1.7 variants. Because no samples from the day 14 peak response were available, repertoires could be characterized only after the peak T cell response. CD4 TCRs associated with the vaccine covered the entire spike protein, and the dominant responses were in regions 160-218 and 743-854. A significant rise in spike-specific TCR breadth and depth was observed after two AZD1222 doses relative to day 0 and relative to MenACWY recipients. The 56-69-year group was small, and its depth increase did not reach significance, likely because of low power. Only five or six AZD1222 recipients were SARS-CoV-2 seropositive at baseline, limiting conclusions about previously exposed vaccinees.

The cysteine opens and the phenylalanine closes a CDR3 of 14 amino acids. Solely the CDR3 DNA is kept, with 42 bases framed from the first base. CDR1 is given as SGHTA and CDR2 as FQGNSA, both from the germline V gene. At the junction V is shortened by 5 bases and J by 6 bases; bases outside the gene matches: 7. The CDR3 regions of human TCRbeta chains were analyzed by immunosequencing. On the authors' methods: TCRs in the repertoires were matched against a reference library of SARS-CoV-2-specific TCRs that had been generated with the MIRA antigen-specificity platform. Breadth meant the fraction of unique TCRs that were SARS-CoV-2-associated, whereas depth meant the fraction of total T cells that were SARS-CoV-2-associated. Using the MIRA data, each spike-specific TCR was assigned both to the spike region to which the TCR was reactive and to a CD4 or CD8 class. Log10-transformed breadth and depth values were compared by one-way ANOVA with Sidak's multiple comparisons tests. TCRdb holds this immuneACCESS table with in-frame rearrangements only. Some clones are missing; in checked studies, unresolved V genes explain under half, and the rest has no known cause. The V and J calls and clone size come from that table; D and trimming were worked out from the DNA. This sample lists more than 80,000 clones; 75% to 90% were detected once. The top ten clones comprise about an eighth of the sample.

Regarding this clone: What this receptor recognizes is not known. One base away there is no much larger clone; base qualities are not given.

The time point label corresponds to: about 28 days (+/-7) after the second vaccine dose. AZD1222 recipients with second doses at about 4 weeks or about 12 weeks were pooled, because spike-specific TCR depth and breadth did not differ between schedules. The vaccinee samples were drawn from two UK trials, COV001 and COV002, one of which was a single-blind randomized controlled phase 2/3 trial testing AZD1222 (ChAdOx1 nCoV-19) in healthy adults. For TCRbeta chain sequencing, PBMC samples were collected from trial participants at day 0 and at day 28 after the second dose. This receptor chain uses TRBV7-2 and TRBJ2-7, with 10 junctional bases fitting TRBD1. This clonotype was obtained from an adult who received the AZD1222 COVID-19 vaccine. Sample: peripheral blood, taken 28 days after the second AZD1222 dose. The nucleotides are TGTGCCAGCAGCCTAGACAGGGGGCCCAGCGAGCAGTACTTC. Translated, this gives CASSLDRGPSEQYF.